This record covers a single TCR beta chain. This sample is part of a study of blood T cell repertoires in COVID-19. As for the study in general: Sites across the United States, Italy and Spain contributed samples from acute and convalescent COVID-19. PBMCs, B-cell-depleted T cells, or T cells provided the cDNA or gDNA that made up the material.

As handled by the study authors: For nucleated cells, counts were estimated from reference gene primer amplification. Measured with immunoSEQ multiplex PCR; TCRdb has only the in-frame clones, and not every one. The D gene and trimming were derived from the DNA, and the V and J assignments and clone size from that table. The sample holds about 190,000 clones, around 85% seen once. The TCR sequence derives from a man between 65 and 80 years old with active or convalescent COVID-19. Sequenced sample: peripheral blood.

This chain's CDR3 is CASSKVYRTGDDQETQYF. DNA for the CDR3: TGTGCCAGCAGCAAGGTTTATAGGACAGGGGATGACCAAGAGACCCAGTACTTC. V usage is TRBV21-1 and J usage is TRBJ2-5; whether TRBD1, the table's D call, matches the DNA was not checked. TRBV21-1 has pseudogene status. This CDR3 is built from 18 residues.